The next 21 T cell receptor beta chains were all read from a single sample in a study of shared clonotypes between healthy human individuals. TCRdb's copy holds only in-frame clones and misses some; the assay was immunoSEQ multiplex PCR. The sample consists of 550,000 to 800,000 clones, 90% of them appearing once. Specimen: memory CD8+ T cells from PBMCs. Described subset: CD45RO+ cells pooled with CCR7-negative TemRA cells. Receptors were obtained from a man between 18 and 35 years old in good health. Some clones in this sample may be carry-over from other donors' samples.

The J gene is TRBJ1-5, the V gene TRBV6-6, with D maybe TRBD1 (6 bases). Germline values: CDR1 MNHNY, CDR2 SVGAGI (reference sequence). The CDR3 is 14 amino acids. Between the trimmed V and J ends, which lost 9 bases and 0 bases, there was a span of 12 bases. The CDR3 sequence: CASNRDNSNQPQHF. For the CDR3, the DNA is TGTGCCAGTAACCGGGACAATAGCAATCAGCCCCAGCATTTT.

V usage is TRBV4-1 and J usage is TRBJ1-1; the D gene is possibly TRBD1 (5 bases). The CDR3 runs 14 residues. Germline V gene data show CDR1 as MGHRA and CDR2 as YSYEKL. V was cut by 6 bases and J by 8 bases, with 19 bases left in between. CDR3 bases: TGCGCCAGCAGACTAACGGCCTCGGGACCCGAAGCTTTCTTT. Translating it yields CASRLTASGPEAFF.

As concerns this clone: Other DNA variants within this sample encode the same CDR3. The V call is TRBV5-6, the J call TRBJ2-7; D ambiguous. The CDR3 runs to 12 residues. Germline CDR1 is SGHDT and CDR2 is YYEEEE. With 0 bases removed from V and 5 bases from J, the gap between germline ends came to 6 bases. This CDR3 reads CASSLGSHEQYF. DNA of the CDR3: TGTGCCAGCAGCTTGGGGAGCCACGAGCAGTACTTC.

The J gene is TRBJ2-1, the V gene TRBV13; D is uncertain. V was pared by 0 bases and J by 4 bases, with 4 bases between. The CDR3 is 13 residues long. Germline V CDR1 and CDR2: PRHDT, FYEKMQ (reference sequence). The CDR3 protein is CASSLGDYNEQFF. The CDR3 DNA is TGTGCCAGCAGCTTAGGGGATTACAATGAGCAGTTCTTC.

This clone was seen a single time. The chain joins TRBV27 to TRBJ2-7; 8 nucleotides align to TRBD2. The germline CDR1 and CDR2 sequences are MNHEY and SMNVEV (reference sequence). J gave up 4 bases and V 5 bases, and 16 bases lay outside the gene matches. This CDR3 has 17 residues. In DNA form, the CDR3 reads TGTGCCAGCAGTGTACTACCTCCGGGACTAGGGGTTTACGAGCAGTACTTC. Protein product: CASSVLPPGLGVYEQYF.

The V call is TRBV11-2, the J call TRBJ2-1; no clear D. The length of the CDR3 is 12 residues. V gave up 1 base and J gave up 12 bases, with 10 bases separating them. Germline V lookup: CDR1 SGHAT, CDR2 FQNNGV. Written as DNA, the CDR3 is TGTGCCAGCAGCTTAGGGCGGTTTGGGCAGTTCTTC. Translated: CASSLGRFGQFF.

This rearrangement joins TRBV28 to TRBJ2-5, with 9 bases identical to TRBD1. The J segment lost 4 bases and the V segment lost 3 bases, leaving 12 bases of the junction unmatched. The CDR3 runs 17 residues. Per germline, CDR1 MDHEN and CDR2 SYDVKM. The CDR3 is CASSFRQGVRGGETQYF. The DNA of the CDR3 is TGTGCCAGCAGTTTCCGACAGGGGGTACGAGGGGGAGAGACCCAGTACTTC.

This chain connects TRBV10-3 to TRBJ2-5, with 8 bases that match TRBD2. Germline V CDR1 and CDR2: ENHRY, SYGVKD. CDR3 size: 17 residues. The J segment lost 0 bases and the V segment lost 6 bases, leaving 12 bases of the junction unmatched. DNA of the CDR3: TGTGCCATCAGAGGACTAGCTCCCGGGAGTAACCAAGAGACCCAGTACTTC. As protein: CAIRGLAPGSNQETQYF.

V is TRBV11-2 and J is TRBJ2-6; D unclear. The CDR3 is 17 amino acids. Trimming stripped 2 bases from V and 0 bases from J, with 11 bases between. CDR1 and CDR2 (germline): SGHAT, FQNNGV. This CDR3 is CASSLNRWISGANVLTF. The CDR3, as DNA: TGTGCCAGCAGCTTAAACCGTTGGATCTCTGGGGCCAACGTCCTGACTTTC.

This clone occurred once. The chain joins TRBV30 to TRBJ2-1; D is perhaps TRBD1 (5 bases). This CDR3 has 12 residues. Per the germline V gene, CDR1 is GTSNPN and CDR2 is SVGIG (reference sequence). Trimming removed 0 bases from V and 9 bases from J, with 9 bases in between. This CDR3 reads CAWSVGAGEQFF. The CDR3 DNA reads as TGTGCCTGGAGTGTAGGGGCAGGTGAGCAGTTCTTC.

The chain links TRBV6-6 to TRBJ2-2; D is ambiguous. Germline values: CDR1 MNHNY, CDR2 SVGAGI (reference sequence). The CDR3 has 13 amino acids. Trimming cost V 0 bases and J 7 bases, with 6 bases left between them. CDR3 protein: CASSYSLVGELFF. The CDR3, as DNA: TGTGCCAGCAGTTACTCGTTGGTCGGGGAGCTGTTTTTT.

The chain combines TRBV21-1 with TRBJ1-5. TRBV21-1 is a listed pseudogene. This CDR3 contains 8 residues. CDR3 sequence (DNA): TGTGCCAGTCAGCCCCAGCATTTT. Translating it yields CASQPQHF.

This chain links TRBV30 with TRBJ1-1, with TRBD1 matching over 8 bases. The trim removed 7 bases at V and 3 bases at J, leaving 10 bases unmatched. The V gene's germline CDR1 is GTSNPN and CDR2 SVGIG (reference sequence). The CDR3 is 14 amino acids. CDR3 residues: CALRNTGGDTEAFF. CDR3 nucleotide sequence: TGTGCCTTGCGGAACACAGGGGGGGACACTGAAGCTTTCTTT.

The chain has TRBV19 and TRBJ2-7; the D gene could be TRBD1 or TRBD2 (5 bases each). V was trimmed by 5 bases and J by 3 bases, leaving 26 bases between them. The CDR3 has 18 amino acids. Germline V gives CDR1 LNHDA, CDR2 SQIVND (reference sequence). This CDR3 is CASSWGPPSRKAHYEQYF. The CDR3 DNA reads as TGTGCCAGTAGTTGGGGACCGCCCTCGCGTAAGGCACACTACGAGCAGTACTTC. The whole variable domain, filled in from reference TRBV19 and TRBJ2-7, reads DGGITQSPKYLFRKEGQNVTLSCEQNLNHDAMYWYRQDPGQGLRLIYYSQIVNDFQKGDIAEGYSVSREKKESFPLTVTSAQKNPTAFYLCASSWGPPSRKAHYEQYFGPGTRLTVT.

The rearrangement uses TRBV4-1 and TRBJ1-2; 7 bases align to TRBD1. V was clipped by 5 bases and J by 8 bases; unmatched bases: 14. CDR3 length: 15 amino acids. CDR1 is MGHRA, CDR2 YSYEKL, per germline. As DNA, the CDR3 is TGCGCCAGCAGCGAACGACAGGGACCGCAGGAAGGCTACACCTTC. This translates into CASSERQGPQEGYTF.

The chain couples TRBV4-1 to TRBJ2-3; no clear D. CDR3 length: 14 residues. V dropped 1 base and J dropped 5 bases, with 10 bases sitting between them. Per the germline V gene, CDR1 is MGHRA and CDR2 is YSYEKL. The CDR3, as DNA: TGCGCCAGCAGCCAAGGGGGAAGTGGAGATACGCAGTATTTT. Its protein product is CASSQGGSGDTQYF.

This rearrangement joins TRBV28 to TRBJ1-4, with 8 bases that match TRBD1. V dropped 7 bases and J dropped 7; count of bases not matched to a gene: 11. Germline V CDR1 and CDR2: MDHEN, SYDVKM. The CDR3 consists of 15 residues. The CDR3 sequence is CASILRTGSAEKLFF. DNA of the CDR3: TGTGCCAGCATTCTGAGGACAGGGTCCGCTGAAAAACTGTTTTTT.

For the CDR3, the DNA is TGTGCCAGCAGTTACGTCAGGGGAGGGTACGAGCAGTACTTC. Encoded protein: CASSYVRGGYEQYF. The rearrangement links TRBV6-5 to TRBJ2-7, with D possibly TRBD2 on 7 matching bases. CDR3 length equals 14 residues. The germline V and J ends were trimmed by 2 bases and 4 bases, with 12 bases remaining between them. Germline CDR1 MNHEY, CDR2 SVGAGI.

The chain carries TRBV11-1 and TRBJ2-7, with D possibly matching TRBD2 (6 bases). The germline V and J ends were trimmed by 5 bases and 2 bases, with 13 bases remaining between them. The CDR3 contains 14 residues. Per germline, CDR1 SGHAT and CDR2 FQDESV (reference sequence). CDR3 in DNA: TGTGCCAGCAGCACGGGGGACGGACCCTACGAGCAGTACTTC. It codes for CASSTGDGPYEQYF.

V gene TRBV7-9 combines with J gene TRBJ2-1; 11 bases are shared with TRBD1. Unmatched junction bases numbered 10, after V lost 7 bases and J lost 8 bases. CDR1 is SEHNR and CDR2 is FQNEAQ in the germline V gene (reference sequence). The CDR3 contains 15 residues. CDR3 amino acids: CASTTGTGGSDEQFF. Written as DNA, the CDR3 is TGTGCCAGCACCACAGGGACAGGGGGGTCTGATGAGCAGTTCTTC.

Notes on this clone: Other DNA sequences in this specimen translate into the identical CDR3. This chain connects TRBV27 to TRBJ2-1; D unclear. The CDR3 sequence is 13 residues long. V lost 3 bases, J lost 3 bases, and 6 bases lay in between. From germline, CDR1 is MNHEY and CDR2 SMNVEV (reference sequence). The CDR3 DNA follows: TGTGCCAGCAGTTTTTCGGGCTACAATGAGCAGTTCTTC. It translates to CASSFSGYNEQFF.